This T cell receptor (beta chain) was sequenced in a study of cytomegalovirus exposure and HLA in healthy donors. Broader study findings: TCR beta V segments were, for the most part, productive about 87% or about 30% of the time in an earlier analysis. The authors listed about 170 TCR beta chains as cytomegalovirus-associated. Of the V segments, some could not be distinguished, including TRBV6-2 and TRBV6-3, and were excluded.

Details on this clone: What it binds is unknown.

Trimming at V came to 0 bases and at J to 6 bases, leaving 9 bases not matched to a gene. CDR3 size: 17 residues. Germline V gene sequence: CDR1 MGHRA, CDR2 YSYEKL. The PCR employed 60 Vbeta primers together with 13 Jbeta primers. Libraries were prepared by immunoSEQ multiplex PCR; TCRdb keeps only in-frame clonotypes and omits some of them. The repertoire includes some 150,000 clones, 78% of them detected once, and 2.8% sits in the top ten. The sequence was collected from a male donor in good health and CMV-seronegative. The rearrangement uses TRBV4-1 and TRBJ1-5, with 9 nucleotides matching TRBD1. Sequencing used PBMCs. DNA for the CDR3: TGCGCCAGCAGCCAAGATAATTGGGACAGGGTGAGTCAGCCCCAGCATTTT. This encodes CASSQDNWDRVSQPQHF.